The 15 T cell receptor beta chains in this list originate from one sample, sequenced in a study of T-cell reconstitution after alpha-beta-depleted transplantation in children. It was with unique molecular identifiers that the TCRbeta library was prepared. TCRdb recomputed calls from the PCR reads with MiXCR, one row per CDR3 protein. The data hold 130,000 to 150,000 distinct CDR3 sequences, with around 9% observed a single time. Sequencing used PBMCs, mostly from graft donor cells, obtained 180 days after TCRalphabeta/CD19-depleted stem cell transplant. The receptors stem from a female patient aged 2-15 years who had a stem cell transplant for congenital amegakaryocytic thrombocytopenia, so the T cells may come from the graft donor.

This clonotype came up a few times. V is TRBV28 and J is TRBJ1-1; maybe TRBD1 (5 bases). Germline V gene sequence: CDR1 MDHEN, CDR2 SYDVKM. V lost 1 base to trimming and J lost 3 bases, with 12 bases between them. The CDR3 totals 15 residues. The CDR3 protein is CASSLLGVIDTEAFF. CDR3 coding DNA: TGTGCCAGCAGTTTATTGGGGGTTATAGACACTGAAGCTTTCTTT.

The chain links TRBV28 to TRBJ1-5; D uncertain. The CDR3 contains 14 residues. The V gene's germline CDR1 is MDHEN and CDR2 SYDVKM. V lost 3 bases, J lost 3 bases, and 9 bases lay in between. CDR3 in amino acids: CASSFWVLNQPQHF. DNA of the CDR3: TGTGCCAGCAGTTTTTGGGTCCTCAATCAGCCCCAGCATTTT.

V usage is TRBV7-8 and J usage is TRBJ2-5, with unresolved D. Germline loops: CDR1 SGHVS, CDR2 FQNEAQ. The ends were cut back, 5 bases at V and 10 bases at J, with 14 bases in the middle. The CDR3 loop spans 12 amino acids. The CDR3 region is CASSRLLGNQYF. The CDR3 region has the DNA TGTGCCAGCAGCCGTCTCCTAGGGAACCAGTACTTC.

The chain links TRBV7-3 to TRBJ2-3; D may be TRBD1 or TRBD2 (5 bases each). The V gene's germline CDR1 is SGHTA and CDR2 FQGTGA. This CDR3 region has 13 residues. V was cut by 1 base and J by 5 bases, with 7 bases left in between. The CDR3 reads CASSLRGEDTQYF. The CDR3 DNA reads as TGTGCCAGCAGCTTAAGAGGGGAAGATACGCAGTATTTT.

This clonotype was found many times. The V call is TRBV13, the J call TRBJ2-1; 8 nucleotides agree with TRBD2. This CDR3 spans 15 amino acids. Trimming removed 7 bases from V and 7 bases from J; junction bases left unmatched: 12. Germline V lookup: CDR1 PRHDT, CDR2 FYEKMQ (reference sequence). In DNA form, the CDR3 reads TGTGCCAGCATCCTCTCTCCGGGACTAGTAAATGAGCAGTTCTTC. It yields the protein CASILSPGLVNEQFF. The full variable domain, its missing parts supplied by reference TRBV13 and TRBJ2-1, is AAGVIQSPRHLIKEKRETATLKCYPIPRHDTVYWYQQGPGQDPQFLISFYEKMQSDKGSIPDRFSAQQFSDYHSELNMSSLELGDSALYFCASILSPGLVNEQFFGPGTRLTVL.

Notes on this clonotype: The junction differs from germline at one of its ends, possibly a read error. The chain carries TRBV5-1 and TRBJ2-7; 9 nucleotides align to TRBD2. Looked up from germline, CDR1 is SGHRS and CDR2 is YFSETQ. The CDR3 runs to 13 residues. The CDR3 DNA follows: TGCGCCAGCAGCTTAGGGACTAGCAACGAGCATTACTTC. This encodes CASSLGTSNEHYF.

Concerning this clonotype: A read error may be the cause here, since a much bigger clone is one base away. CDR3: CASSLFPQGSGAFF. The CDR3, as DNA: TGTGCCAGCAGTTTATTCCCCCAGGGGAGTGGGGCTTTCTTT. V is TRBV28 and J is TRBJ1-1, with D possibly matching TRBD1 (6 bases). Per germline, CDR1 MDHEN and CDR2 SYDVKM. V lost 1 base and J lost 11, with 17 bases in between. This CDR3 has 14 amino acids.

This clonotype was observed many times. CDR3 DNA: TGTGCCAGCTGCGAAGGGGACAGGGTCCACGAGCAGTACTTC. The encoded protein is CASCEGDRVHEQYF. J is TRBJ2-7 and V is TRBV12-3 or TRBV12-4; 9 bases align to TRBD1. V lost 8 bases, J lost 5 bases, and 10 bases stayed unmatched. The CDR3 runs 14 residues.

This clonotype was picked up a small number of times. This chain links TRBV15 with TRBJ2-5; unclear D gene. In germline, CDR1 is LNHNV, CDR2 YYDKDF (reference sequence). The V end lost 1 base, the J end lost 1 base, and 7 bases lay between the germline ends. The CDR3 has 14 amino acids. CDR3 in amino acids: CATSRVRAQETQYF. CDR3 coding DNA: TGTGCCACCAGCAGAGTAAGGGCCCAAGAGACCCAGTACTTC.

This clonotype was detected ten times or more. V usage is TRBV7-2 and J usage is TRBJ2-7; perhaps TRBD1 as D (5 bases). Germline V gives CDR1 SGHTA, CDR2 FQGNSA. With 7 bases removed from V and 3 bases from J, the gap between germline ends came to 13 bases. CDR3 length: 13 residues. The CDR3 nucleotides read TGTGCCAGCACCCCCAACAGGATCTACGAGCAGTACTTC. It is translated as CASTPNRIYEQYF.

This clonotype showed up many times. The chain couples TRBV20-1 to TRBJ2-7, with 9 nucleotides matching TRBD2. This CDR3 has 14 amino acids. The germline CDR1 and CDR2 sequences are DFQATT and SNEGSKA (reference sequence). Trimming removed 6 bases from V and 5 bases from J; junction bases left unmatched: 11. The CDR3, as DNA: TGCAGTGCCACCGACCCGACTAGCGGAGACGAGCAGTACTTC. This sequence encodes CSATDPTSGDEQYF.

The rearrangement joins TRBV20-1 to TRBJ2-3; either TRBD1 or TRBD2 may fit D (6 bases each). CDR1 and CDR2 (germline): DFQATT, SNEGSKA (reference sequence). V lost 5 bases and J lost 2, with 14 bases in between. The CDR3 runs to 14 residues. The CDR3 region has the DNA TGCAGTGCTCCCAGGTCGGGGGCCACAGATACGCAGTATTTT. Amino acids: CSAPRSGATDTQYF.

The table lists this clonotype with many counts. This rearrangement joins TRBV10-3 to TRBJ2-7, with 11 bases aligning to TRBD2. Trimming at V came to 6 bases and at J to 0 bases, leaving 7 bases not matched to a gene. Germline V lookup: CDR1 ENHRY, CDR2 SYGVKD. The CDR3 runs to 16 residues. CDR3 DNA: TGTGCCATCAGCGCTAGCGGGGGGCCGACCTCCTACGAGCAGTACTTC. Its protein product is CAISASGGPTSYEQYF.

The rearrangement joins TRBV29-1 to TRBJ1-1; D gene uncertain. CDR3 length: 13 residues. Trimming pared 5 bases from V and 0 bases from J, leaving 10 bases between. Per germline, CDR1 SQVTM and CDR2 ANQGSEA. The chain's CDR3 is CSVCADLNTEAFF. CDR3 DNA sequence: TGCAGCGTTTGCGCGGATCTGAACACTGAAGCTTTCTTT.

The chain is built from TRBV25-1 and TRBJ2-2; possible D gene TRBD1, 6 bases. CDR3 size: 15 residues. In germline, CDR1 is MGHDK, CDR2 SYGVNS. V was pared by 5 bases and J by 4 bases, with 14 bases between. The CDR3: CASSRTVDGTGELFF. CDR3 bases: TGTGCCAGCAGTCGGACAGTCGACGGCACCGGGGAGCTGTTTTTT. The full variable domain, completed using reference TRBV25-1 and TRBJ2-2, is EADIYQTPRYLVIGTGKKITLECSQTMGHDKMYWYQQDPGMELHLIHYSYGVNSTEKGDLSSESTVSRIRTEHFPLTLESARPSHTSQYLCASSRTVDGTGELFFGEGSRLTVL.